This TCR beta chain was retrieved from a study of OX40 agonist ivuxolimab in advanced cancers. The protocol was immunoSEQ multiplex PCR, while the TCRdb copy is restricted to in-frame clones and leaves out a portion. This table holds about 60,000 clones, around four fifths found once. The V gene end was trimmed by 3 bases and the J gene end by 2 bases; junction bases not matched to a gene: 6. The CDR3 loop spans 15 amino acids. Germline V gene sequence: CDR1 LGHNA, CDR2 YNFKEQ. Study-wide results and caveats: Averaged across samples, CD8+ T cells carried more expanded clones than CD4+ did. Some nonresponders also had low normalized T-cell clonal expansion.

This clone came up once. Its target is not known. The chain has TRBV4-2 and TRBJ2-5; 7 nucleotides match TRBD1. This clonotype was sampled from an adult with an advanced solid tumor such as melanoma, head and neck, liver or kidney cancer. Sample: CD4+ or CD8+ T cells sorted from blood, taken in a trial of the OX40 agonist ivuxolimab. The CDR3 loop reads CASSQGDREQETQYF. The CDR3 coding sequence is TGTGCCAGCAGCCAGGGTGACAGGGAACAAGAGACCCAGTACTTC.